The 18 T cell receptor beta chains in this list originate from one sample, sequenced in a study of neurological immune-mediated disorders. TCRdb processed the 5' RACE reads anew with MiXCR; each CDR3 protein has one entry. The sample consists of approximately 58,000 distinct CDR3 sequences, roughly 11% of them appearing once. Sequencing was performed on PBMCs. The origin of the receptors is a man aged 60 to 75 in good health.

This clonotype was found many times. J is TRBJ1-1 and V is TRBV9; tentative D call: TRBD1 (5 bases). In germline, CDR1 is SGDLS, CDR2 YYNGEE. The germline V and J ends were trimmed by 4 bases and 5 bases, with 12 bases remaining between them. The CDR3 covers 13 residues. CDR3 residues: CASSQGKGTEAFF. CDR3 coding DNA: TGTGCCAGCAGCCAGGGAAAGGGGACTGAAGCTTTCTTT.

There are many counts of this clonotype. This rearrangement joins TRBV7-8 to TRBJ2-2; maybe TRBD2 (6 bases). V lost 7 bases and J lost 2, with 14 bases in between. The V gene's germline CDR1 is SGHVS and CDR2 FQNEAQ. The CDR3 has 15 amino acids. The CDR3 sequence: CASKMGLLNTGELFF. CDR3 DNA: TGTGCCAGCAAAATGGGACTCCTAAACACCGGGGAGCTGTTTTTT. Using reference TRBV7-8 and TRBJ2-2 for the parts outside the CDR3, the full variable domain is GAGVSQSPRYKVAKRGQDVALRCDPISGHVSLFWYQQALGQGPEFLTYFQNEAQLDKSGLPSDRFFAERPEGSVSTLKIQRTQQEDSAVYLCASKMGLLNTGELFFGEGSRLTVL.

This clonotype was seen many times. V gene TRBV7-2 combines with J gene TRBJ1-5; the D gene is possibly TRBD1 (6 bases). The CDR3 is 15 amino acids. CDR1 is SGHTA, CDR2 FQGNSA, per germline. V was clipped by 1 base and J by 4 bases, with 11 bases between them. The CDR3 DNA reads TGTGCCAGCAGCTTAGATGTCACAGGGAATCAGCCCCAGCATTTT. Translated: CASSLDVTGNQPQHF.

The chain recombines TRBV27 with TRBJ2-5, with 8 bases fitting TRBD2. CDR1 is MNHEY and CDR2 is SMNVEV in the germline V gene (reference sequence). This CDR3 contains 15 residues. V dropped 5 bases and J dropped 4; count of bases not matched to a gene: 9. The CDR3 sequence is CASSPRGGWGETQYF. DNA of the CDR3: TGTGCCAGCAGTCCCCGGGGGGGATGGGGAGAGACCCAGTACTTC.

This clonotype was counted ten times or more. This sequence joins TRBV6-5 and TRBJ1-2, with 8 bases that match TRBD1. Losses at the gene ends were 2 bases for V and 8 bases for J; bases not matched to a gene: 13. CDR3 length equals 16 residues. Germline V lookup: CDR1 MNHEY, CDR2 SVGAGI. The CDR3 DNA follows: TGTGCCAGCAGTTACCTCAACAGACAGGGGAACGTCGGCTACACCTTC. It codes for CASSYLNRQGNVGYTF.

The chain recombines TRBV28 with TRBJ2-2; D is uncertain. The CDR3 runs 16 residues. Germline loops: CDR1 MDHEN, CDR2 SYDVKM. The V gene lost 5 bases and the J gene lost 5 bases, with 18 bases spanning the gap. The CDR3 DNA reads TGTGCCAGCAGTCTCCCATGGTCGTTCCGAACCGGGGAGCTGTTTTTT. Translation gives CASSLPWSFRTGELFF.

This clonotype was recorded at least ten times. V is TRBV2 and J is TRBJ2-1; 10 bases match TRBD2. This CDR3 is built from 16 residues. The germline CDR1 and CDR2 sequences are SNHLY and FYNNEI. Trimming removed 3 bases from V and 3 bases from J; junction bases left unmatched: 5. The CDR3 DNA reads as TGTGCCAGCAGTGAGTTTACTAGCGGGAACTACAATGAGCAGTTCTTC. This sequence encodes CASSEFTSGNYNEQFF.

This clonotype came up many times. J is TRBJ1-6 and V is TRBV5-5; 8 nucleotides agree with TRBD1. The CDR3 length is 16 residues. CDR1 and CDR2 (germline): SGHKS, YYEKEE (reference sequence). V trimming: 4 bases; J trimming: 4 bases; junction bases outside the gene matches: 7. The CDR3 bases are TGTGCCAGCAGCCTTGGACAGGGCGTTTATAATTCACCCCTCCACTTT. Translation: CASSLGQGVYNSPLHF.

CDR3 region: CASSPREDRGRNGYTF. CDR3 sequence (DNA): TGTGCCAGCTCACCACGGGAAGACAGGGGTCGTAATGGCTACACCTTC. The genes are TRBV18 and TRBJ1-2; 8 nucleotides agree with TRBD1. The CDR3 loop spans 16 amino acids. With V trimmed by 1 base and J by 6 bases, 10 bases remained unmatched. Germline V gene sequence: CDR1 KGHSH, CDR2 LQKENI.

This clonotype has a count of ten or more. The chain employs TRBV5-1 and TRBJ1-1; the D gene is possibly TRBD1 (5 bases). The CDR3 totals 16 residues. Germline loops: CDR1 SGHRS, CDR2 YFSETQ. V was shortened by 2 bases and J by 0 bases, with 14 bases between the two germline ends. The CDR3 loop is CASSFGQSGVNTEAFF. CDR3 DNA sequence: TGCGCCAGCAGCTTCGGGCAGTCGGGGGTGAACACTGAAGCTTTCTTT.

As for this clonotype: Sequence at one end of the junction differs from germline and may be a read error. V and J are TRBV15 and TRBJ1-6, with 7 bases matching TRBD1. CDR1 is LNHNV, CDR2 YYDKDF, per germline (reference sequence). This CDR3 has 14 residues. CDR3 sequence: CVTSSQGDNSPLNF. The CDR3 coding sequence is TGTGTCACCAGCAGCCAGGGGGATAATTCACCCCTCAACTTT.

This clonotype came up many times. This rearrangement joins TRBV20-1 to TRBJ1-2, with D uncertain. CDR3 length equals 12 residues. Germline lookup yields CDR1 DFQATT and CDR2 SNEGSKA (reference sequence). Trimming shortened V by 3 bases and J by 3 bases, and 8 bases separated the two germline ends. DNA for the CDR3: TGCAGTGCTAGTTCTGCCGACTATGGCTACACCTTC. This codes for CSASSADYGYTF.

The table lists this clonotype with many counts. This chain uses TRBV16 with TRBJ1-5, with 10 bases that match TRBD1. Germline loops: CDR1 KGHSY, CDR2 FQNENV. The CDR3 consists of 16 residues. The ends lost 3 bases at V and 1 base at J; junction bases unmatched: 3. The CDR3 sequence: CASSHRGQGSNQPQHF. The CDR3, as DNA: TGTGCCAGCAGCCACCGGGGACAGGGGAGCAATCAGCCCCAGCATTTT.

This chain joins TRBV9 and TRBJ2-5; D unclear. The CDR3 is 15 residues long. The ends were cut back, 3 bases at V and 5 bases at J, with 17 bases in the middle. Per the germline V gene, CDR1 is SGDLS and CDR2 is YYNGEE. The CDR3 region is CASSAGVGLGETQYF. The CDR3 DNA reads as TGTGCCAGCAGCGCCGGCGTGGGGTTAGGGGAGACCCAGTACTTC. The full variable domain, its missing parts supplied by reference TRBV9 and TRBJ2-5, is DSGVTQTPKHLITATGQRVTLRCSPRSGDLSVYWYQQSLDQGLQFLIQYYNGEERAKGNILERFSAQQFPDLHSELNLSSLELGDSALYFCASSAGVGLGETQYFGPGTRLLVL.

This clonotype was counted at least ten times. The V call is TRBV11-1, the J call TRBJ2-7, with 9 bases identical to TRBD1. The CDR3 runs 13 residues. V gave up 8 bases and J gave up 6 bases; unmatched junction bases: 8. The germline V gene has CDR1 SGHAT and CDR2 FQDESV (reference sequence). The CDR3 DNA sequence: TGTGCCAGCTCGGGACAGGGTCCGGGCGAGCAGTACTTC. Its translation: CASSGQGPGEQYF. Drawing the rest from reference TRBV11-1 and TRBJ2-7, the complete variable domain is EAEVAQSPRYKITEKSQAVAFWCDPISGHATLYWYRQILGQGPELLVQFQDESVVDDSQLPKDRFSAERLKGVDSTLKIQPAELGDSAMYLCASSGQGPGEQYFGPGTRLTVT.

Concerning this clonotype: It may be a read error: a sequence one base away is much more abundant. V is TRBV24-1 and J is TRBJ2-3; the D gene is possibly TRBD1 (6 bases). The CDR3 totals 13 residues. Germline V gene sequence: CDR1 KGHDR, CDR2 SFDVKD. This chain's CDR3 is CVTVGASTDTQYF. CDR3 nucleotide sequence: TGTGTCACGGTGGGGGCGAGCACAGATACGCAGTATTTT.

This clonotype was seen many times. The chain is built from TRBV5-1 and TRBJ2-1; TRBD2 aligns across 12 bases. Looked up from germline, CDR1 is SGHRS and CDR2 is YFSETQ. Trimming took 5 bases from V and 4 from J; bases not matched to a gene: 4. The CDR3 extends over 15 amino acids. The CDR3, as DNA: TGCGCCAGCAGGGAGGGACTAGCGGGTTACAATGAGCAGTTCTTC. It specifies CASREGLAGYNEQFF. Supplemented by reference TRBV5-1 and TRBJ2-1, the full variable domain reads KAGVTQTPRYLIKTRGQQVTLSCSPISGHRSVSWYQQTPGQGLQFLFEYFSETQRNKGNFPGRFSGRQFSNSRSEMNVSTLELGDSALYLCASREGLAGYNEQFFGPGTRLTVL.

This clonotype was recorded many times. The CDR3 loop reads CASSLGSGLTDTQYF. The CDR3 bases are TGTGCCAGCAGCTTAGGTTCGGGCCTCACAGATACGCAGTATTTT. The V gene is TRBV7-9, the J gene TRBJ2-3; D call uncertain. Germline CDR1 reads SEHNR; CDR2 reads FQNEAQ (reference sequence). Trimming cost V 1 base and J 2 bases, with 10 bases left between them. The CDR3 has 15 amino acids.